What follows describes a single TCR beta chain. The sample belongs to a study of blood T cell repertoires in COVID-19. Trimming removed 4 bases from V and 3 bases from J; junction bases left unmatched: 6. The CDR3 runs to 14 residues. The germline CDR1 and CDR2 sequences are SGDLS and YYNGEE. Here immunoSEQ multiplex PCR was the method, and the copy in TCRdb shows in-frame clones only, minus some. The sample lists roughly 200,000 clones, about 81% seen once, with approximately 8% in the top ten. This clonotype was obtained from a woman aged 60-75 years with COVID-19, enrolled during active disease. Sequenced sample: peripheral blood. The chain carries TRBV9 and TRBJ2-7, with TRBD1 matching over 8 bases. The DNA of the CDR3 is TGTGCCAGCAGCAGTCGGACAGGGAGCTACGAGCAGTACTTC. Amino acid sequence: CASSSRTGSYEQYF. The complete variable domain, with remaining parts taken from reference TRBV9 and TRBJ2-7, reads DSGVTQTPKHLITATGQRVTLRCSPRSGDLSVYWYQQSLDQGLQFLIQYYNGEERAKGNILERFSAQQFPDLHSELNLSSLELGDSALYFCASSSRTGSYEQYFGPGTRLTVT.